Below are 2 T cell receptor beta chains sequenced from a single sample in a study of PD-1 blockade in classical Hodgkin lymphoma. Assay: immunoSEQ multiplex PCR; the TCRdb copy retains only in-frame clones and omits some. This table has tens of thousands of clones, almost 90% appearing once. Relapse was seen in all patients after autologous stem cell transplantation, and brentuximab vedotin exposure was variable. This material consisted of peripheral blood mononuclear cells (PBMCs), taken at baseline. The receptors here all came from a human donor with classical Hodgkin lymphoma.

The gene calls are TRBV9 and TRBJ2-7; no clear D gene. The V gene's germline CDR1 is SGDLS and CDR2 YYNGEE. The CDR3 totals 13 residues. V was clipped by 0 bases and J by 1 base, with 5 bases between them. The CDR3: CASSVGQSYEQYF. CDR3 DNA: TGTGCCAGCAGCGTAGGGCAATCCTACGAGCAGTACTTC.

The CDR3 DNA reads TGTGCCAGCAGTTTTCCCAACATGCGGTTCGAGCAGTACTTC. Encoded protein: CASSFPNMRFEQYF. J is TRBJ2-7 and V is TRBV28; D remains ambiguous. Trimming cost V 3 bases and J 6 bases, with 15 bases left between them. The CDR3 extends over 14 amino acids. CDR1 MDHEN and CDR2 SYDVKM come from the germline V gene.